The next 25 T cell receptor beta chains were all read from a single sample in a study of quantifying T cell responses using KT2 cells. Across the study: TCR alpha and beta constant-region primers primed reverse transcription of RNA.

The cDNA 3' end received a ligated oligonucleotide with a UMI. An equimolar mix of RC1.1 and RC1.2 primed the beta chain across TRBC1 and TRBC2. TCRdb reprocessed the UMI-ligation and nested PCR reads via MiXCR and lists one record per CDR3 protein. The sample lists some 48,000 distinct CDR3 sequences; about 9.9% were seen once. The sequencing input was PBMCs spiked with cells of the T cell clone KT2. Every receptor here comes from a human donor.

This chain uses TRBV7-9 with TRBJ2-1, with D tentatively TRBD2 (5 bases). The CDR3 covers 15 residues. V lost 0 bases and J lost 6, with 12 bases in between. Looked up from germline, CDR1 is SEHNR and CDR2 is FQNEAQ (reference sequence). The CDR3 reads CASSLALAEVNEQFF. In nucleotides, the CDR3 is TGTGCCAGCAGCTTAGCGCTAGCTGAGGTCAATGAGCAGTTCTTC.

As DNA, the CDR3 is TGTGCCTGGAGAGGCGGAGAGGGATATGGCTACACCTTC. Residues: CAWRGGEGYGYTF. V usage is TRBV30 and J usage is TRBJ1-2; D is uncertain. The CDR3 covers 13 residues. The germline CDR1 and CDR2 sequences are GTSNPN and SVGIG (reference sequence). The ends were cut back, 3 bases at V and 5 bases at J, with 13 bases in the middle.

This clonotype came up a few times. The chain links TRBV3-1 to TRBJ2-1; 15 nucleotides match TRBD2. V was clipped by 2 bases and J by 10 bases; unmatched bases: 9. Germline V lookup: CDR1 LGHDT, CDR2 YNNKEL (reference sequence). The CDR3 is 17 residues long. CDR3 DNA sequence: TGTGCCAGCAGCCAAAAACTTGGGACTAGCGGGGGGCGCGAGCAGTTCTTC. Translation gives CASSQKLGTSGGREQFF.

This clonotype came up a few times. The chain carries TRBV7-2 and TRBJ1-6; TRBD1 is a possible D gene (5 bases). The germline gives CDR1 SGHTA, CDR2 FQGNSA. The CDR3 contains 15 residues. V shed 0 bases and J shed 4 bases, with 7 bases lying between them. DNA of the CDR3: TGTGCCAGCAGCTTAGCCGGGGGGTATAATTCACCCCTCCACTTT. Translating it yields CASSLAGGYNSPLHF.

The chain is built from TRBV25-1 and TRBJ2-1; TRBD2 agrees at 9 bases. V lost 8 bases and J lost 10; bases outside the gene matches: 12. CDR3 size: 14 residues. CDR1 and CDR2 from the germline V gene are MGHDK and SYGVNS. The CDR3 DNA sequence: TGTGCCAGCGGCTATAGCGGGGGCCAGGGAGAGCAGTTCTTC. This sequence encodes CASGYSGGQGEQFF.

This clonotype was detected ten times or more. The CDR3 loop is CASSEGTSGGNEQFF. The CDR3 DNA is TGTGCCAGCAGCGAGGGGACTAGCGGGGGCAATGAGCAGTTCTTC. The V and J genes are TRBV6-4 and TRBJ2-1, with 14 positions matching TRBD2. This CDR3 is built from 15 residues. Germline V gene data show CDR1 as MRHNA and CDR2 as SNTAGT. V lost 6 bases to trimming and J lost 6 bases; unmatched junction nucleotides: 4.

The V gene is TRBV12-3 or TRBV12-4, the J gene TRBJ1-5, with D perhaps matching TRBD1 (6 bases). Between the trimmed V and J ends, which lost 6 bases and 3 bases, there was a span of 12 bases. CDR3 size: 14 residues. CDR3 region: CASSPRDINQPQHF. The CDR3 coding sequence is TGTGCCAGCAGCCCCCGGGACATCAATCAGCCCCAGCATTTT.

This clonotype came up many times. A junction end diverges from the germline sequence, so it may reflect a read error. This chain links TRBV12-3 or TRBV12-4 with TRBJ2-7, with D tentatively TRBD1 (5 bases). The CDR3 is 10 residues long. CDR3 protein: CAPEQGQSKF. CDR3 bases: TGTGCCCCGGAGCAGGGCCAATCCAAGTTC.

This clonotype was seen a few times. The chain employs TRBV11-1 and TRBJ2-7; no firm D call. With 2 bases removed from V and 3 bases from J, the gap between germline ends came to 8 bases. CDR1 and CDR2 from the germline V gene are SGHAT and FQDESV (reference sequence). The CDR3 runs to 13 residues. The CDR3 DNA reads TGTGCCAGCAGCTTAACTACCAACTACGAGCAGTACTTC. This encodes CASSLTTNYEQYF.

This chain connects TRBV2 to TRBJ2-1; 8 bases are a match to TRBD2. With V trimmed by 5 bases and J by 0 bases, 3 bases remained unmatched. Germline-derived CDR1 and CDR2 are SNHLY and FYNNEI. The CDR3 is made up of 15 amino acids. CDR3 coding DNA: TGTGCCAGCAGTCCCGGGACTAGCTCCTACAATGAGCAGTTCTTC. Translated, it gives CASSPGTSSYNEQFF.

The chain uses TRBV7-2 and TRBJ2-5, with 9 bases aligning to TRBD2. The V gene end was trimmed by 1 base and the J gene end by 6 bases; junction bases not matched to a gene: 6. This CDR3 region has 15 residues. CDR1 is SGHTA, CDR2 FQGNSA, per germline. CDR3 coding DNA: TGTGCCAGCAGCTTAGGCGGGGGGGATTCGAAGACCCAGTACTTC. This encodes CASSLGGGDSKTQYF.

The rearrangement joins TRBV6-2 or TRBV6-3 to TRBJ2-3, with no clear D. Germline V gene sequence: CDR1 MNHEY, CDR2 SVGEGT. The CDR3 is made up of 16 amino acids. V lost 5 bases, J lost 2 bases, and 17 bases lay in between. CDR3 sequence: CASSNIDGIYTDTQYF. The DNA of the CDR3 is TGTGCCAGCAGTAACATCGACGGAATATACACAGATACGCAGTATTTT.

The chain recombines TRBV10-2 with TRBJ1-1; 9 bases are shared with TRBD1. Trimming at V came to 4 bases and at J to 4 bases, leaving 19 bases not matched to a gene. The CDR3 totals 19 residues. Germline V gene sequence: CDR1 WSHSY, CDR2 SAAADI. CDR3 nucleotide sequence: TGCGCCAGCAGTGGACAAATAATTCCGGGACAGGGCTTTAGCACTGAAGCTTTCTTT. Translating gives CASSGQIIPGQGFSTEAFF.

This clonotype was seen ten or more times. This sequence joins TRBV6-5 and TRBJ1-4; 9 nucleotides align to TRBD1. Looked up from germline, CDR1 is MNHEY and CDR2 is SVGAGI. The V segment lost 8 bases and the J segment 4 bases; nucleotides outside the gene matches: 8. The CDR3 covers 15 residues. CDR3 sequence: CASGPGTGNNEKLFF. The CDR3 nucleotides read TGTGCCAGCGGACCCGGGACAGGGAATAATGAAAAACTGTTTTTT.

The chain joins TRBV20-1 to TRBJ2-1, with D perhaps assigned TRBD1 or TRBD2 (5 bases each). CDR3 size: 16 residues. The germline V gene has CDR1 DFQATT and CDR2 SNEGSKA (reference sequence). Trimming left V 0 bases short and J 2 bases short, with 14 bases between. In DNA form, the CDR3 reads TGCAGTGCTAGAGATCGATTTGGGGGACCCTACAATGAGCAGTTCTTC. Its translation is CSARDRFGGPYNEQFF.

The chain employs TRBV7-9 and TRBJ2-7; 8 nucleotides match TRBD1. Germline V gene data show CDR1 as SEHNR and CDR2 as FQNEAQ (reference sequence). V dropped 5 bases and J dropped 1; count of bases not matched to a gene: 7. The CDR3 sequence is 15 residues long. The DNA for the CDR3 is TGTGCCAGCAGCAGATCCGGGACAGGTTCCTACGAGCAGTACTTC. Translating it yields CASSRSGTGSYEQYF.

This clonotype appeared many times. The chain combines TRBV20-1 with TRBJ1-3; 9 bases match TRBD1. The CDR3 runs 17 residues. From germline, CDR1 is DFQATT and CDR2 SNEGSKA (reference sequence). The V segment lost 3 bases and the J segment 5 bases; nucleotides outside the gene matches: 14. CDR3 amino acids: CSARGGQGVEARNTIYF. The CDR3 DNA reads as TGCAGTGCTAGGGGGGGACAGGGCGTGGAGGCGAGAAACACCATATATTTT.

This clonotype ranks as medium-sized. The chain recombines TRBV20-1 with TRBJ1-1; D might be TRBD1 (6 bases). V was shortened by 1 base and J by 3 bases, with 6 bases between the two germline ends. This CDR3 contains 12 residues. Germline loops: CDR1 DFQATT, CDR2 SNEGSKA (reference sequence). This CDR3 reads CSARAGDTEAFF. In DNA form, the CDR3 reads TGCAGTGCTAGAGCAGGGGACACTGAAGCTTTCTTT.

This clonotype showed up just a few times. The chain combines TRBV12-3 or TRBV12-4 with TRBJ2-2, with D possibly being TRBD1 (6 bases). V was pared by 6 bases and J by 4 bases, with 6 bases between. The CDR3 runs 12 residues. CDR3 in amino acids: CASRDSTGELFF. CDR3 nucleotide sequence: TGTGCCAGCAGGGACAGCACCGGGGAGCTGTTTTTT.

This clonotype was seen a few times. The J gene is TRBJ2-3, the V gene TRBV12-3 or TRBV12-4, with D maybe TRBD1 (6 bases). The CDR3 runs to 14 residues. V was pared by 5 bases and J by 9 bases, with 18 bases between. CDR3 nucleotides: TGTGCCAGCAGTCTGGGGACACGAGGTTGGACGCAGTATTTT. Its protein product is CASSLGTRGWTQYF.

This clonotype has at least ten counts. The chain recombines TRBV5-8 with TRBJ1-5, with 9 bases fitting TRBD1. CDR3 length: 15 amino acids. V lost 5 bases, J lost 4 bases, and 7 bases stayed unmatched. CDR1 and CDR2 from the germline V gene are SGHTS and YDEGEE. In DNA form, the CDR3 reads TGTGCCAGCAGTTCCGGGACAGGGCCAAATCAGCCCCAGCATTTT. This encodes CASSSGTGPNQPQHF.

Only a few counts were recorded for this clonotype. The junction does not match germline at one end; this may be a read error. The chain is built from TRBV11-2 and TRBJ2-6, with 8 bases identical to TRBD1. Per germline, CDR1 SGHAT and CDR2 FQNNGV. The CDR3 totals 16 residues. Here the CDR3 reads CASSLDRGPGANVLTF. The CDR3 DNA reads as TGTGCCAGCAGCCTAGACAGGGGCCCCGGGGCCAACGTCCTGACTTTC.

This clonotype was seen many times. The chain carries TRBV20-1 and TRBJ2-1; D gene unclear. Per germline, CDR1 DFQATT and CDR2 SNEGSKA (reference sequence). Between the trimmed V and J ends, which lost 0 bases and 9 bases, there was a span of 12 bases. The length of the CDR3 is 13 residues. CDR3 DNA sequence: TGCAGTGCTAGAGATTTTCTTGGCGGTGAGCAGTTCTTC. Translated: CSARDFLGGEQFF.

This clonotype was detected many times. The chain links TRBV6-1 to TRBJ2-3, with D uncertain. This CDR3 is built from 15 residues. CDR1 and CDR2 (germline): MNHNS, SASEGT. Deletions cut 6 bases from V and 5 bases from J, with 18 bases between. For the CDR3, the DNA is TGTGCCAGCAGGGAAACCTTACCATCGATAGATACGCAGTATTTT. It yields the protein CASRETLPSIDTQYF.

This clonotype occurred a few times. The chain combines TRBV20-1 with TRBJ1-2, with D possibly matching TRBD1 (6 bases). Between the trimmed V and J ends, which lost 5 bases and 3 bases, there was a span of 10 bases. The CDR3 totals 12 residues. Germline values: CDR1 DFQATT, CDR2 SNEGSKA (reference sequence). The CDR3 reads CSAEGGDYGYTF. DNA of the CDR3: TGCAGTGCTGAGGGGGGAGACTATGGCTACACCTTC.